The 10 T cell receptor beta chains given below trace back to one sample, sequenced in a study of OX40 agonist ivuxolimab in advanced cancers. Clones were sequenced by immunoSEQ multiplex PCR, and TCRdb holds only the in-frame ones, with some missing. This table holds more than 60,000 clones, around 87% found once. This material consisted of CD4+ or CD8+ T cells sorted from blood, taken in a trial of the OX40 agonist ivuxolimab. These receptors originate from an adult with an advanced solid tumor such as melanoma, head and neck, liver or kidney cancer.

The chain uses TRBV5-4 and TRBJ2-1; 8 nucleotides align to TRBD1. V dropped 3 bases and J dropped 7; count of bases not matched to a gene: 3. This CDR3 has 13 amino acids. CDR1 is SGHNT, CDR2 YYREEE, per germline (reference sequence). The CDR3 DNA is TGTGCCAGCAGCTCCGGACAGGGTAATGAGCAGTTCTTC. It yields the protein CASSSGQGNEQFF.

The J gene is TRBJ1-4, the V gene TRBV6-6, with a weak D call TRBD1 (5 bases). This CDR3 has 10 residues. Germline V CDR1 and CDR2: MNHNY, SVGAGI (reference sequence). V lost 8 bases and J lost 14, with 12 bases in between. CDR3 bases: TGTGCCAGCGGGGACTCGGGGCTGTTTTTT. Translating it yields CASGDSGLFF.

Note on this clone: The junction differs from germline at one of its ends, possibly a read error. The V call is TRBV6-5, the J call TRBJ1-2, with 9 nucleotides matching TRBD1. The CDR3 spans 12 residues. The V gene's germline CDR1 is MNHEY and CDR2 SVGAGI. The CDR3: CASSLDRGLFYF. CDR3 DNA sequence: TGTGCCAGCAGTTTGGACAGGGGCCTATTCTATTTC.

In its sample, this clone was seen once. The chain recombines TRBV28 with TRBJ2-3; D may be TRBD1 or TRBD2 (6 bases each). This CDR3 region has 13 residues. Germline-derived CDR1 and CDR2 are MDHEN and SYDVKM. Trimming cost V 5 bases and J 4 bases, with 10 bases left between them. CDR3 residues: CASSPGGADTQYF. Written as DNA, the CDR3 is TGTGCCAGCAGTCCCGGGGGCGCAGATACGCAGTATTTT.

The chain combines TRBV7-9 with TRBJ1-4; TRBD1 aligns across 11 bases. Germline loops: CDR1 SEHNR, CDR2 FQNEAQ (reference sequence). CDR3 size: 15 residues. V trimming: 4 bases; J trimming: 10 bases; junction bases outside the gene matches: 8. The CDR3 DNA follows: TGTGCCAGCAGCTCCACGGACAGGGGGCTTGTAAAACTGTTTTTT. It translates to CASSSTDRGLVKLFF.

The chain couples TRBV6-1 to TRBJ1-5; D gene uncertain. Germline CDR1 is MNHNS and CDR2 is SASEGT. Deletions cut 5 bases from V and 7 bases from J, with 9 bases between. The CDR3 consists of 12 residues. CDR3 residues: CASSLMEQPQHF. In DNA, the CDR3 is TGTGCCAGCAGTCTAATGGAGCAGCCCCAGCATTTT.

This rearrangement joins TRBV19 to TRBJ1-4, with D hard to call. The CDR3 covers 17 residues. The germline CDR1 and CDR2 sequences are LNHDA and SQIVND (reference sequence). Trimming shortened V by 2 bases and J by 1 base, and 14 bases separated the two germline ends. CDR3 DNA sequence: TGTGCCAGTAGTATAAGGTCTCCGGGAGGAACTAATGAAAAACTGTTTTTT. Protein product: CASSIRSPGGTNEKLFF.

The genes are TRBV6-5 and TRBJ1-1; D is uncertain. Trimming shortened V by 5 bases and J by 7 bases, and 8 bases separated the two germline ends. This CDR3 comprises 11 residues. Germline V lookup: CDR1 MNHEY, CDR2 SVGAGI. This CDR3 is CASSNDFEAFF. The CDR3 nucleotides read TGTGCCAGCAGTAACGATTTTGAAGCTTTCTTT.

The CDR3: CASSNGPDTGELFF. The CDR3 DNA reads TGTGCCAGTAGTAACGGGCCTGACACCGGGGAGCTGTTTTTT. The rearrangement uses TRBV19 and TRBJ2-2; no reliable D call. Trimming stripped 4 bases from V and 3 bases from J, with 9 bases between. Germline-derived CDR1 and CDR2 are LNHDA and SQIVND (reference sequence). The CDR3 contains 14 residues.

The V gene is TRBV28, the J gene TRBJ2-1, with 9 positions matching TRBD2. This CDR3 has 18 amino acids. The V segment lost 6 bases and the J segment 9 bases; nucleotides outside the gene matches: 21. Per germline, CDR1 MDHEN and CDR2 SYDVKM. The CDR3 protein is CASSPVGGGGGATGEQFF. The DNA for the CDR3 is TGTGCCAGCAGCCCAGTGGGAGGTGGCGGGGGGGCAACGGGTGAGCAGTTCTTC. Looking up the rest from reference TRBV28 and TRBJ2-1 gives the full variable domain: DVKVTQSSRYLVKRTGEKVFLECVQDMDHENMFWYRQDPGLGLRLIYFSYDVKMKEKGDIPEGYSVSREKKERFSLILESASTNQTSMYLCASSPVGGGGGATGEQFFGPGTRLTVL.